Following are 4 T cell receptor beta chains from one sample sequenced in a study of blood T cells in healthy people across ages. Combining a sample-barcoded 5' primer with a J-beta primer mix, a second PCR ran for roughly 7 to 12 cycles. MiXCR, applied by TCRdb to the 5' RACE reads, yields one record per CDR3 protein. The data show roughly 560,000 distinct CDR3 sequences, around 24% seen once. The same sample was also studied in work on T cells of mothers and their children.

The source material was blood. These receptors were obtained from a boy between 10 and 17 years old in good health.

This clonotype was detected only a few times. The rearrangement joins TRBV6-5 to TRBJ2-5, with D unresolved. Per the germline V gene, CDR1 is MNHEY and CDR2 is SVGAGI. V lost 2 bases and J lost 5, with 6 bases in between. The CDR3 has 12 residues. CDR3 amino acids: CASSYEWETQYF. The CDR3 DNA reads TGTGCCAGCAGTTACGAATGGGAGACCCAGTACTTC.

The chain has TRBV5-6 and TRBJ1-2, with 7 nucleotides matching TRBD1. This CDR3 spans 18 amino acids. V shed 0 bases, J shed 3 bases, and the junction held 14 bases outside the gene matches. CDR1 SGHDT and CDR2 YYEEEE come from the germline V gene. In nucleotides, the CDR3 is TGTGCCAGCAGCTTGGGGTCCGGGGCAGGGGGAGAGGACTATGGCTACACCTTC. This encodes CASSLGSGAGGEDYGYTF.

The gene calls are TRBV18 and TRBJ2-5, with D tentatively TRBD1 (5 bases). The CDR3 is 15 amino acids. Germline loops: CDR1 KGHSH, CDR2 LQKENI. The V end was cut by 4 bases, the J end by 4 bases, with 16 bases between. The CDR3 here is CASSRQHGAGETQYF. CDR3 DNA: TGTGCCAGCTCACGGCAGCATGGGGCAGGAGAGACCCAGTACTTC. Based on the CDR3 plus reference TRBV18 and TRBJ2-5, the full variable domain is NAGVMQNPRHLVRRRGQEARLRCSPMKGHSHVYWYRQLPEEGLKFMVYLQKENIIDESGMPKERFSAEFPKEGPSILRIQQVVRGDSAAYFCASSRQHGAGETQYFGPGTRLLVL.

This clonotype was counted a single time. The chain uses TRBV4-3 and TRBJ1-2, with D possibly matching TRBD1 (6 bases). The CDR3 is 15 residues long. Germline CDR1 LGHNA, CDR2 YSLEER. V lost 0 bases and J 0 bases, leaving 8 bases between the germline ends. CDR3 sequence reads: CASSQEGTSNYGYTF. For the CDR3, the DNA is TGCGCCAGCAGCCAAGAAGGGACATCTAACTATGGCTACACCTTC.